This T cell receptor beta chain was sequenced during a study of PD-1 blockade in mismatch repair-deficient tumors. Study observations and caveats: Tumor-resident clones, often absent from pretreatment blood, expanded after pembrolizumab and then contracted.

All patients were mismatch repair deficient, assessed by either PCR or immunohistochemistry. Turning to this clone: Its antigen is unknown.

The CDR3 runs to 17 residues. Trimming took 1 base from V and 3 from J, leaving 15 bases between them. Looked up from germline, CDR1 is MNHEY and CDR2 is SMNVEV (reference sequence). The protocol was immunoSEQ multiplex PCR, while the TCRdb copy is restricted to in-frame clones and leaves out a portion. Of some 19,000 clones detected, roughly 87% appear once; the ten largest clones hold approximately 1.3%. V is TRBV27 and J is TRBJ2-2; a weak D match, TRBD2 (7 bases). The receptor was isolated from an adult with mismatch repair-deficient cancer. Sequences were derived from PBMCs, sampled 52 weeks after starting pembrolizumab. The CDR3 region is CASSLYPRGADTGELFF. CDR3 DNA sequence: TGTGCCAGCAGTTTATACCCTCGGGGGGCGGACACCGGGGAGCTGTTTTTT.